This T cell receptor (beta chain) appears in the sequencing data of a study of blood T cell repertoires in COVID-19. Across the whole study: There were acute and convalescent COVID-19 samples, and they came from the United States, Italy and Spain. Sources were T cells, B-cell-depleted T cells, or PBMCs; the material itself was cDNA or gDNA.

The CDR3 loop spans 15 amino acids. Germline-derived CDR1 and CDR2 are SGHVS and FNYEAQ. Trimming at V came to 0 bases and at J to 2 bases, leaving 2 bases not matched to a gene. Original handling: Counts of nucleated cells, estimated from reference gene primer amplification, were obtained. Generated by immunoSEQ multiplex PCR, the TCRdb table keeps only in-frame clones and is missing some. V, J and clone size reflect that table, while D and trimming were determined from the DNA. The sample contains 200,000 to 250,000 clones, roughly 87% of which appear only once. The V call is TRBV7-6, the J call TRBJ2-7; TRBD1 agrees at 9 bases. Sequenced material: peripheral blood. The TCR was taken from a woman between 18 and 29 years old who had recovered from COVID-19. The CDR3 loop reads CASSLARDRAYEQYF. Written as DNA, the CDR3 is TGTGCCAGCAGCTTAGCGCGGGACAGGGCCTACGAGCAGTACTTC.